This T cell receptor (beta chain) is drawn from a study of T-cell reconstitution after alpha-beta-depleted transplantation in children (dated by TCRdb to 2016 to 2018). With regard to the full study: Using TCR repertoire profiling, the study quantitatively followed how T-cell immune reconstitution unfolded in children after TCRalphabeta/CD19-depleted allogeneic hematopoietic cell transplantation.

The library relied on PCR. Sequencing was carried out with an Illumina HiSeq 2500. TCR library preparation used molecular barcoding, with unique molecular identifiers applied to normalize quantification of the TCRbeta repertoire. TCRdb applied fastp at Q25 and MiXCR to the public reads, then kept only in-frame beta chains. CDR3 protein duplicates are merged, each entry listing the most common genes and DNA. Here the sample has hundreds of thousands of distinct CDR3 sequences; around 15% occur a single time. The top ten hold around 5% of the sample. The germline V gene (reference sequence) yields SEHNR for CDR1 and FQNEAQ for CDR2. Germline trimming: 2 bases from V, 5 bases from J; junction bases outside gene matches: 7. Including the terminal cysteine and phenylalanine, the CDR3 comprises 15 residues. Kept here is only the CDR3 DNA, which spans 45 bases and is read in frame from base 1. The treatment or condition tag for this specimen amounts to: allogeneic hematopoietic cell transplantation with graft depleted of TCRalphabeta T cells and CD19 B cells. TCRalphabeta/CD19-depleted allogeneic hematopoietic cell grafts were given to the transplant recipients, all of whom were children.

This clonotype was counted between two and nine times. What this receptor recognizes is not known. Base-call qualities are not available, and no considerably larger clone is one nucleotide away. The paper as a whole reports these results and caveats: The frequencies of hyperexpanded clones fell over the following months, and after one year, T-cell counts and TCRbeta diversity were mostly attributed to newly produced T cells. The high TCRbeta diversity at day 60 in some patients was ascribed to recipient T cells and intrathymic progenitors that had survived conditioning. About two months after transplant, the apparently early recovery of alphabetaT-cell counts reportedly depended on just several hundred clones that had expanded rapidly and came from non-depleted graft cells.

The receptor's source is a male patient younger than 18 who had a stem cell transplant for acute lymphoblastic leukemia, so the T cells may come from the graft donor. The specimen was PBMCs, mostly from graft donor cells, collected 360 days after TCRalphabeta/CD19-depleted stem cell transplant. The rearranged segments are TRBV7-9 and TRBJ2-3, with 7 bases in between that match TRBD2. The DNA is as follows: TGTGCCAGCAGCTTATATCGGGGAGGGATAGATACGCAGTATTTT. Its amino acids are CASSLYRGGIDTQYF.